Sequencing of this T cell receptor beta chain was carried out in a study of T-cell reconstitution after alpha-beta-depleted transplantation in children. The study, taken as a whole, reports: Among T cells one year after transplant, newly produced cells accounted for most counts and diversity. Alpha-beta T cells about two months after transplant reportedly derived from several hundred expanded graft clones. There were some patients whose high TCRbeta diversity at day 60 came from surviving recipient T cells and thymic progenitors.

V lost 6 bases and J 7 bases, leaving 10 bases between the germline ends. This CDR3 has 11 amino acids. The germline V gene encodes CDR1 DFQATT and CDR2 SNEGSKA (reference sequence). Molecular barcoding with unique molecular identifiers was used for the TCRbeta library. Via MiXCR, TCRdb re-called the PCR reads, giving one row per CDR3 protein. This repertoire shows approximately 300,000 distinct CDR3 sequences, roughly 7.8% found once; its top ten account for about 9.3%. In this sample, this clonotype turned up many times. Its antigen remains unidentified. Sequenced material: peripheral blood, taken 360 days after TCRalphabeta/CD19-depleted stem cell transplant. The V gene is TRBV20-1, the J gene TRBJ2-1; TRBD2 might be the D (6 bases). This clonotype originated in a female patient under 10 years old who had a stem cell transplant for Fanconi anemia, so the T cells may come from the graft donor. CDR3 loop: CSAWAGNEQFF. The CDR3 DNA reads TGCAGTGCATGGGCGGGGAATGAGCAGTTCTTC.